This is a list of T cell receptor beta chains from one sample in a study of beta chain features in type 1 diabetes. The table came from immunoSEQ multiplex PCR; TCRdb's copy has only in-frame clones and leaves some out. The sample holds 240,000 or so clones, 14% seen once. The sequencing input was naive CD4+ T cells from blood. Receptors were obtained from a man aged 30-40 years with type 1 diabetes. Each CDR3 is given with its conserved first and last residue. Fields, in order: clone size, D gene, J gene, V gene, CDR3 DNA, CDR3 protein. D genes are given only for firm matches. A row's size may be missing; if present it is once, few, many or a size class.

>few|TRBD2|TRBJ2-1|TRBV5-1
TGCGCCAGCAGCTTTGCTAGCGGAGGGATACACAATGAGCAGTTCTTC
CASSFASGGIHNEQFF
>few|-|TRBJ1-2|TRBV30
TGTGCCTACGACTTCTCGAACTATGGCTACACCTTC
CAYDFSNYGYTF
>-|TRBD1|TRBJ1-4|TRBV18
TGTGCCAGCTCACCGGGACAGGGAATCGAAAAACTGTTTTTT
CASSPGQGIEKLFF
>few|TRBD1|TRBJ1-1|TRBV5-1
TGCGCCAGCAGCGCGGGACAGCTGAACACTGAAGCTTTCTTT
CASSAGQLNTEAFF
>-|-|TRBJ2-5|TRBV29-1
TGCAGCGTTGACCCCTCCCAGTTCACCCAGTACTTC
CSVDPSQFTQYF
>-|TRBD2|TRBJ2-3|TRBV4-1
TGCGCCAGCAGCCAAGCCTGGACTAGCGATAGCACAGATACGCAGTATTTT
CASSQAWTSDSTDTQYF
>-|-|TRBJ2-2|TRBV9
TGTGCCAGCAGCGTAGCGTCCCAGCGGCGCGCCGGGGAGCTGTTTTTT
CASSVASQRRAGELFF
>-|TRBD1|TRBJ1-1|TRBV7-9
TGTGCCAGCAGCTTCAGGGGGGATAGCACTGAAGCTTTCTTT
CASSFRGDSTEAFF
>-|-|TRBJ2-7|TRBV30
TGTGCCTGGATTGAACAGGCCAAAGGGGGCGAGCAGTACTTC
CAWIEQAKGGEQYF
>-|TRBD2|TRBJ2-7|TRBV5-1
TGCGCCAGCAGCTCCGAAGCGGGGGCTAGCTCCTACGAGCAGTACTTC
CASSSEAGASSYEQYF
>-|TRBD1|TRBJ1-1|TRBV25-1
TGTGCCAGCACTGGGACAGGGGGTCGGACTGAAGCTTTCTTT
CASTGTGGRTEAFF
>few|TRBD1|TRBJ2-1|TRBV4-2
TGTGCCAGCAGCCAAGGTCGTGCACAGGGGGAGGAGCAGTTCTTC
CASSQGRAQGEEQFF
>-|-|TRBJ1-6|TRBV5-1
TGCGCCAGCAGCTTGACAGATAATTCACCCCTCCACTTT
CASSLTDNSPLHF
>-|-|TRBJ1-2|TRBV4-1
TGCGCCAGCAGTCAGAACGAAAATGAAGTGGGCTACACCTTC
CASSQNENEVGYTF
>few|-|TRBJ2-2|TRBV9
TGTGCCAGCAGCGTAAGGGGGACGAGGACCGGGGAGCTGTTTTTT
CASSVRGTRTGELFF
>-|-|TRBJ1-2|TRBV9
TGTGCCAGCAGCGGGCCTAACTATGGCTACACCTTC
CASSGPNYGYTF
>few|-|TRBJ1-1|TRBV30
TGTGCCGGGAGGGAGTACATGAACACTGAAGCTTTCTTT
CAGREYMNTEAFF
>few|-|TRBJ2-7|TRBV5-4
TGTGCCAGCAGCCCGGCGGGGGCATCCTACGAGCAGTACTTC
CASSPAGASYEQYF
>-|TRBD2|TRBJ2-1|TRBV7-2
TGTGCCAGCAGCTTCCCACTCCCGGGAGGGCCTGATAATGAGCAGTTCTTC
CASSFPLPGGPDNEQFF
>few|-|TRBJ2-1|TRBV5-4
TGTGCCAGCAGCTTGGCCGGGAGCTACAATGAGCAGTTCTTC
CASSLAGSYNEQFF
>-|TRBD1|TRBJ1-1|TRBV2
TGTGCCAGCAGAGCCAGGACAGGGGGAAACACTGAAGCTTTCTTT
CASRARTGGNTEAFF
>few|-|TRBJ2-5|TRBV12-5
TGTGCTAGTGGTGGTGGACTAATACAAGAGACCCAGTACTTC
CASGGGLIQETQYF
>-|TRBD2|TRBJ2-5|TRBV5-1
TGCGCCAGCAGCCCGGCACTAGCGGGGGGCGTCGAGACCCAGTACTTC
CASSPALAGGVETQYF
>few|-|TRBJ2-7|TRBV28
TGTGCCAGCAGCCCAGGGACAGGGCGGGGGGTGTCGGGGAGCGAGCAGTACTTC
CASSPGTGRGVSGSEQYF
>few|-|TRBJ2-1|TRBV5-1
TGCGCCAGCAGCTTAGCGTTCGGGGATGAGCAGTTCTTC
CASSLAFGDEQFF
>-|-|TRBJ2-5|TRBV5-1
TGCGCCAGCAGCTTGGGCGGCCTAGAAGAGACCCAGTACTTC
CASSLGGLEETQYF
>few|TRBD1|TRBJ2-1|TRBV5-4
TGTGCCAGCAGCATGGGACAGGCCTACAATGAGCAGTTCTTC
CASSMGQAYNEQFF
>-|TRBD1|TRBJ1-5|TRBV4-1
TGCGCCAGCAGCCAAGAGGAACAGGGGAGCAATCAGCCCCAGCATTTT
CASSQEEQGSNQPQHF
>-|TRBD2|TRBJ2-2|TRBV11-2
TGTGCCAGCAGCTTAGGCCGGACTAGCGGTCCCGGGGAGCTGTTTTTT
CASSLGRTSGPGELFF
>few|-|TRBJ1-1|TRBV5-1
TGCGCCAGCAGCCTGAATTTGGTCGGCACTGAAGCTTTCTTT
CASSLNLVGTEAFF
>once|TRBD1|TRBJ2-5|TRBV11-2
TGTGCCAGCAGCTTAGGGGACAGGGACCAAGAGACCCAGTACTTC
CASSLGDRDQETQYF
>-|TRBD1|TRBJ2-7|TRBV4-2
TGTGCCAGCAGCCAAGGGACAGGGGCTCTCGAGCAGTACTTC
CASSQGTGALEQYF
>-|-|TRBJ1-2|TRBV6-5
TGTGCCAGCAGTTACGACGGGAGCTATGGCTACACCTTC
CASSYDGSYGYTF
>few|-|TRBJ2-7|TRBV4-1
TGCGCCAGCAGCCAAGTCGGGAAGAGAGGGGAGCAGTACTTC
CASSQVGKRGEQYF
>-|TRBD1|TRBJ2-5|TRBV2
TGTGCCAGCAGGGGGACAGTAGGAGAGACCCAGTACTTC
CASRGTVGETQYF
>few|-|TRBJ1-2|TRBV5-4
TGTGCCAGCAGCTTCATTACCAGGGGAGCTAACTATGGCTACACCTTC
CASSFITRGANYGYTF
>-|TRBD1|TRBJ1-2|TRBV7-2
TGTGCCAGCAGCTTAGGCGGACAGGGTGGGACCTATGGCTACACCTTC
CASSLGGQGGTYGYTF
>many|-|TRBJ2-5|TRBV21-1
TGTGCCAGCAGCAACTTGAGGACCCAGTACTTC
CASSNLRTQYF
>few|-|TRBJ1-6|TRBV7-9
TGTGCCAGCAGCCCACTCTCGTCACCCCTCCACTTT
CASSPLSSPLHF
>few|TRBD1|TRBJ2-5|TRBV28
TGTGCCAGCAGCCTGGGACAGGGTCGGTACCAAGAGACCCAGTACTTC
CASSLGQGRYQETQYF
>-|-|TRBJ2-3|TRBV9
TGTGCCAGCAGTTTGGCGGCTAGCACAGATACGCAGTATTTT
CASSLAASTDTQYF
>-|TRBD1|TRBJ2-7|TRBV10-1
TGCGCCAGCTCCGGGACAGGGCTCTCCTACGAGCAGTACTTC
CASSGTGLSYEQYF
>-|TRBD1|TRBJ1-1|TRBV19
TGTGCCAGTAGTGGGACAGGATTGAACACTGAAGCTTTCTTT
CASSGTGLNTEAFF